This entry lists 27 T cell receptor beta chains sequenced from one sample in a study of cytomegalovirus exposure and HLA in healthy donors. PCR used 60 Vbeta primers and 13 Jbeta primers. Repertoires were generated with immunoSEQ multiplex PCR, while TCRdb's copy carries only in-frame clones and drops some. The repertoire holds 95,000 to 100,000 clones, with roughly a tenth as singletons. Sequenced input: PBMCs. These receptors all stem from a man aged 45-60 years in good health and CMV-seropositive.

The CDR3 DNA is TGTGCCAGCAGCCCCCCACCTACTCATCAGCCCCAGCATTTT. Its translation is CASSPPPTHQPQHF. V is TRBV7-2 and J is TRBJ1-5; no reliable D call. V lost 5 bases and J lost 5, with 13 bases in between. The CDR3 is 14 amino acids. Germline V lookup: CDR1 SGHTA, CDR2 FQGNSA.

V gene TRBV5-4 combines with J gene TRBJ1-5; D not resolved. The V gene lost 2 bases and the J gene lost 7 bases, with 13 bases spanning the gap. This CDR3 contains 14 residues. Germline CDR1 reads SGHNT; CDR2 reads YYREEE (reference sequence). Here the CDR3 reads CASSFVGEGQPQHF. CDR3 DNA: TGTGCCAGCAGCTTTGTGGGTGAGGGCCAGCCCCAGCATTTT.

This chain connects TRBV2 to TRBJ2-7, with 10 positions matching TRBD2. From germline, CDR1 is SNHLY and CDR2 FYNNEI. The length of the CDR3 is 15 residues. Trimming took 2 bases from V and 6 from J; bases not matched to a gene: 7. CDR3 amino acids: CASSELGLATGEQYF. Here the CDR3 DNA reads TGTGCCAGCAGTGAATTGGGACTAGCGACTGGCGAGCAGTACTTC.

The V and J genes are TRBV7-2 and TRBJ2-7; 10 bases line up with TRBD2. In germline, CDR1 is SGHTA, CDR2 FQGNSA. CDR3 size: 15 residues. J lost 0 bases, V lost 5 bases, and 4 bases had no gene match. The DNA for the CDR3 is TGTGCCAGCAGCCGTCTAGCGGGAGACTCCTACGAGCAGTACTTC. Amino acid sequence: CASSRLAGDSYEQYF.

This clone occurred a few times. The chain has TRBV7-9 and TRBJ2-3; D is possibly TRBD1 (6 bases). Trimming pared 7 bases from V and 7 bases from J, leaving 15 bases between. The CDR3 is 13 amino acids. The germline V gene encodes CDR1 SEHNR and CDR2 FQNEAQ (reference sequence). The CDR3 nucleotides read TGTGCCAGCACCCAGATGGGGGCCAATACGCAGTATTTT. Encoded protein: CASTQMGANTQYF.

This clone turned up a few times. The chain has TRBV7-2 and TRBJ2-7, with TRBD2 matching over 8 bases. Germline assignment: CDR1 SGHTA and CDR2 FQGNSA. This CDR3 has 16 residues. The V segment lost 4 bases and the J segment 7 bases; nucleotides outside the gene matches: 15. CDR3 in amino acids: CASSSSGGTSQWEQYF. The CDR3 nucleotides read TGTGCCAGCAGCTCCTCGGGGGGGACAAGTCAGTGGGAGCAGTACTTC.

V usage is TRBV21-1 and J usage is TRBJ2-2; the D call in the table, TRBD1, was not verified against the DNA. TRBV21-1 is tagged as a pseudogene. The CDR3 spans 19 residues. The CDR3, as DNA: TGTGCCAGCAGCATCCCCGGGACAGGGGGCGGCACGGGGTCCGGGGAGCTGTTTTTT. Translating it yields CASSIPGTGGGTGSGELFF.

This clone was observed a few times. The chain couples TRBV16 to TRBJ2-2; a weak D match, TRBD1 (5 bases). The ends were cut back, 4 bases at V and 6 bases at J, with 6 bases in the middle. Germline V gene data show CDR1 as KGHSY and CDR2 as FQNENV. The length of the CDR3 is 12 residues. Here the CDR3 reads CASSLGPGELFF. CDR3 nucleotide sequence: TGTGCCAGCAGCCTGGGGCCCGGGGAGCTGTTTTTT.

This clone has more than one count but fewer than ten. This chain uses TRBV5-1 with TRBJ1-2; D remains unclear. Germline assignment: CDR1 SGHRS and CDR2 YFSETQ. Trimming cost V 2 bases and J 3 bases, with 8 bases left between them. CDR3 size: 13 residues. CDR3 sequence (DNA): TGCGCCAGCAGCTTCCGGGGTGACTATGGCTACACCTTC. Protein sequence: CASSFRGDYGYTF.

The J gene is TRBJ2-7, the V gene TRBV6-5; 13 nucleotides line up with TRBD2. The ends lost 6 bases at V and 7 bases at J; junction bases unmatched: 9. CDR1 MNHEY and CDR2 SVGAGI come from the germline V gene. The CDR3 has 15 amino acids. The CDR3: CASRTGLAGVGEQYF. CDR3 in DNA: TGTGCCAGCAGGACAGGACTAGCGGGAGTCGGAGAGCAGTACTTC.

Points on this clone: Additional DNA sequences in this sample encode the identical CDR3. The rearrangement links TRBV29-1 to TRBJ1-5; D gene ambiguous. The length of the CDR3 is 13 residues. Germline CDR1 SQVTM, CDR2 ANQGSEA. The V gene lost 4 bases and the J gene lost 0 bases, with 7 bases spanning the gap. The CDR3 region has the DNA TGCAGCGTTGGCGGCAATAGCAATCAGCCCCAGCATTTT. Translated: CSVGGNSNQPQHF.

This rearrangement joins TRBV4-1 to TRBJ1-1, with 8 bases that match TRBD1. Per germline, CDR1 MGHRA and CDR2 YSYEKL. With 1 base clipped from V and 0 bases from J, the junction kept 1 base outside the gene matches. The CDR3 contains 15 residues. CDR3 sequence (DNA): TGCGCCAGCAGCCAAGTACAGGGGGTGAACACTGAAGCTTTCTTT. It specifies CASSQVQGVNTEAFF.

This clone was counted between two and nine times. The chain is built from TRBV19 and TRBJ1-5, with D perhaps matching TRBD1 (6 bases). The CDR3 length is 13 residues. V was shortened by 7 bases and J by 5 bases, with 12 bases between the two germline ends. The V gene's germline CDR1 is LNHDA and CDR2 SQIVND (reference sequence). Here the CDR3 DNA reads TGTGCCAGTACCAGGGGATTGGATCAGCCCCAGCATTTT. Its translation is CASTRGLDQPQHF.

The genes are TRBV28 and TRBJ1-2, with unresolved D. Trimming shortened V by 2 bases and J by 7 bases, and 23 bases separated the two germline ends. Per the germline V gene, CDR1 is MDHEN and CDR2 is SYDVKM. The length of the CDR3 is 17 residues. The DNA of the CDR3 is TGTGCCAGCAGTTTACTATCCCTCGGGTCCTTGGTGGGTGGCTACACCTTC. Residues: CASSLLSLGSLVGGYTF.

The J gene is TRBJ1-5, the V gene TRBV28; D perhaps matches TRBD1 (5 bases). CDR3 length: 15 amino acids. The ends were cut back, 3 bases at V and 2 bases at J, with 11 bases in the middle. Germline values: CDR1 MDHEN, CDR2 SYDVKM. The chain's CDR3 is CASSFGGSGNQPQHF. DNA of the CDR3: TGTGCCAGCAGTTTTGGGGGGTCCGGCAATCAGCCCCAGCATTTT.

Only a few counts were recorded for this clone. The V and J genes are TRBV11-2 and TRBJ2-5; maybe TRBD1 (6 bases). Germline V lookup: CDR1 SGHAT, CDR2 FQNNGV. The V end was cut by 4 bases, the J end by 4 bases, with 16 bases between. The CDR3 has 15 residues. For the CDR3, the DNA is TGTGCCAGCAGCTCCCAGGGGAATTACGTAGAGACCCAGTACTTC. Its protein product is CASSSQGNYVETQYF.

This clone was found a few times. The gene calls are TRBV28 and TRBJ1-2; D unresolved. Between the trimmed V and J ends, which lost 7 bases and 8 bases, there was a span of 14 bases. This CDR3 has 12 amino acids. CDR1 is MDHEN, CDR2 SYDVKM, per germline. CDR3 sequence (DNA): TGTGCCAGCACCCAATCCAGGAACGGCTACACCTTC. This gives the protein CASTQSRNGYTF.

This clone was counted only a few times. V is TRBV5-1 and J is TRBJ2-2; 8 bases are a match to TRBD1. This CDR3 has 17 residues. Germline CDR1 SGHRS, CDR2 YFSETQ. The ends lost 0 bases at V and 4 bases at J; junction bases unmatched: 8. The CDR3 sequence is CASSLASGGVATGELFF. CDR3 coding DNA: TGCGCCAGCAGCTTGGCGTCAGGGGGCGTAGCCACCGGGGAGCTGTTTTTT.

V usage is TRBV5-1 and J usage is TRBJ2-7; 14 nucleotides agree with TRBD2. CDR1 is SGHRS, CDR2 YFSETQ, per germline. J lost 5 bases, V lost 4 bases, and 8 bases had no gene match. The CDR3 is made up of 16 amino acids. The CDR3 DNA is TGCGCCAGCAGCGGGGGACTAGCGGGAGCAACCCACGAGCAGTACTTC. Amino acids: CASSGGLAGATHEQYF. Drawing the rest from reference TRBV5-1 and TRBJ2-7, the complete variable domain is KAGVTQTPRYLIKTRGQQVTLSCSPISGHRSVSWYQQTPGQGLQFLFEYFSETQRNKGNFPGRFSGRQFSNSRSEMNVSTLELGDSALYLCASSGGLAGATHEQYFGPGTRLTVT.

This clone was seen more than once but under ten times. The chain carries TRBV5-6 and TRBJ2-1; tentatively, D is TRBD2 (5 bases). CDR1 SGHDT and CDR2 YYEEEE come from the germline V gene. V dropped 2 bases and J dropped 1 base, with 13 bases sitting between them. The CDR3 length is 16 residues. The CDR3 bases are TGTGCCAGCAGCTTTTTTTTTCGGGGATCCTACAATGAGCAGTTCTTC. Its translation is CASSFFFRGSYNEQFF.

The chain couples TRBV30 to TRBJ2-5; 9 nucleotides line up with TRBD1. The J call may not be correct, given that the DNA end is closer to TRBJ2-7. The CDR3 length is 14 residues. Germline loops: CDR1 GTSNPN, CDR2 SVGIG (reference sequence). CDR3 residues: CAWHSGTGSYEQYF. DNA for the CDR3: TGTGCCTGGCATTCCGGGACAGGGAGCTACGAGCAGTACTTC.

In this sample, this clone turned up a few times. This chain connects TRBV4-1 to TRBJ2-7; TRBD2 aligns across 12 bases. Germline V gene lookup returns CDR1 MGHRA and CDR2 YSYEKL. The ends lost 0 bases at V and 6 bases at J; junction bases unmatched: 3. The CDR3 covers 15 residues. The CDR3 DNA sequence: TGCGCCAGCAGCCAAGATGGACTAGCGGGACGCGAGCAGTACTTC. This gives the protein CASSQDGLAGREQYF.

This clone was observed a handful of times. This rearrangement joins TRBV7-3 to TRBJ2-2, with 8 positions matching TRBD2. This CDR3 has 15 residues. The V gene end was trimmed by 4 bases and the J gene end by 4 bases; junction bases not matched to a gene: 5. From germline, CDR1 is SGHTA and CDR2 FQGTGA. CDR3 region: CASSSGLAGTGELFF. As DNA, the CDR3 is TGTGCCAGCAGCTCCGGACTAGCTGGCACCGGGGAGCTGTTTTTT.

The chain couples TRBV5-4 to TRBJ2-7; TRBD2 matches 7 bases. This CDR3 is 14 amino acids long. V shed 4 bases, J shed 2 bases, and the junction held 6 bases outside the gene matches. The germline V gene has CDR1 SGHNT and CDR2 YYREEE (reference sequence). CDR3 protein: CASSPSGNAYEQYF. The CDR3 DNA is TGTGCCAGCAGCCCTAGCGGCAACGCCTACGAGCAGTACTTC.

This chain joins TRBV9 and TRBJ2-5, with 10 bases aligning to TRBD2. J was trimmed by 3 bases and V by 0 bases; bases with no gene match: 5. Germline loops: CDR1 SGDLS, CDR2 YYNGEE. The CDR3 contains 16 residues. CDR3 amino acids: CASSVGQREGKETQYF. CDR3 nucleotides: TGTGCCAGCAGCGTAGGACAGCGGGAGGGAAAAGAGACCCAGTACTTC.

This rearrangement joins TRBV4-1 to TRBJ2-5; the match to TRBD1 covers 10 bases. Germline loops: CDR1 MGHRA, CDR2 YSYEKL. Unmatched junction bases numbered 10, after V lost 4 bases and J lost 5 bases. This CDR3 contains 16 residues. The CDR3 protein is CASSLYRGQGTETQYF. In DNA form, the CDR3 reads TGCGCCAGCAGCCTCTACCGGGGACAGGGGACGGAGACCCAGTACTTC.

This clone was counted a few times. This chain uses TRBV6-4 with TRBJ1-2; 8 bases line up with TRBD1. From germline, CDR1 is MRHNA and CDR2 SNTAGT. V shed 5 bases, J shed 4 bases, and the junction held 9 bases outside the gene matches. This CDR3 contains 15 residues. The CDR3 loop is CASSFSGGAGYGYTF. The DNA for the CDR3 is TGTGCCAGCAGTTTCTCAGGGGGCGCGGGCTATGGCTACACCTTC.